This T cell receptor beta chain was recovered during a study of blood T cell repertoires in COVID-19. For the study at large: COVID-19 samples, acute and convalescent, were from the United States, Italy and Spain. The cDNA or gDNA used as material had been derived from T cells, B-cell-depleted T cells, or PBMCs.

Using immunoSEQ multiplex PCR, the repertoire was profiled, and TCRdb retains in-frame clones only, with some absent. The data contain about 170,000 clones, approximately 90% of them singletons. V gave up 4 bases and J gave up 5 bases; unmatched junction bases: 7. This CDR3 comprises 14 residues. Germline CDR1 is LGHDT and CDR2 is YNNKEL (reference sequence). The J gene is TRBJ2-7, the V gene TRBV3-1 (or the pseudogene TRBV3-2); 8 bases fit TRBD2. Input material: peripheral blood. This clonotype originated in a man aged 55-75 years with acute or convalescent COVID-19. DNA of the CDR3: TGTGCCAGCAGCCGAGCGGGAGTTGGGAACGAGCAGTACTTC. Amino acid sequence: CASSRAGVGNEQYF.